One and the same sample provided the 7 T cell receptor beta chains below, sequenced in a study of T-cell reconstitution after alpha-beta-depleted transplantation in children. The library targeted TCRbeta and was prepared with unique molecular identifiers. TCRdb reprocessed the PCR reads via MiXCR and lists one record per CDR3 protein. The sample yields around 700,000 distinct CDR3 sequences, 13% seen once. The sample in question was PBMCs, obtained before TCRalphabeta/CD19-depleted stem cell transplant. These receptors were obtained from a girl aged 2 to 10 with congenital amegakaryocytic thrombocytopenia, due to receive a stem cell transplant.

This clonotype showed up many times. The chain links TRBV4-1 to TRBJ2-2; D unresolved. The CDR3 sequence is 14 residues long. Trimming cost V 2 bases and J 4 bases, with 8 bases left between them. The germline gives CDR1 MGHRA, CDR2 YSYEKL. The CDR3, as DNA: TGCGCCAGCAGCCAAAACATGGTCACCGGGGAGCTGTTTTTT. It translates to CASSQNMVTGELFF.

In this sample, this clonotype turned up many times. The genes are TRBV6-5 and TRBJ2-1; tentatively, D is TRBD2 (5 bases). This CDR3 contains 12 residues. Germline V CDR1 and CDR2: MNHEY, SVGAGI. V lost 2 bases and J 9 bases, leaving 8 bases between the germline ends. CDR3 sequence reads: CASSYVGSEQFF. CDR3 DNA: TGTGCCAGCAGTTACGTAGGGAGTGAGCAGTTCTTC.

This clonotype was counted ten times or more. The rearrangement joins TRBV20-1 to TRBJ1-6; no clear D gene. Trimming stripped 3 bases from V and 7 bases from J, with 10 bases between. The V gene's germline CDR1 is DFQATT and CDR2 SNEGSKA (reference sequence). This CDR3 contains 13 residues. The CDR3 protein is CSASRTTNSPLHF. The DNA for the CDR3 is TGCAGTGCTAGCCGCACAACAAATTCACCCCTCCACTTT.

This clonotype has only a few counts. V gene TRBV29-1 combines with J gene TRBJ2-2; D is ambiguous. Between the trimmed V and J ends, which lost 4 bases and 6 bases, there was a span of 9 bases. This CDR3 comprises 12 residues. The germline CDR1 and CDR2 sequences are SQVTM and ANQGSEA. The CDR3 sequence is CSVATYPGELFF. CDR3 DNA sequence: TGCAGCGTTGCGACTTACCCCGGGGAGCTGTTTTTT.

V gene TRBV7-9 combines with J gene TRBJ2-7, with D maybe TRBD1 (6 bases). With 0 bases removed from V and 5 bases from J, the gap between germline ends came to 11 bases. Per the germline V gene, CDR1 is SEHNR and CDR2 is FQNEAQ (reference sequence). CDR3 length: 14 residues. The DNA for the CDR3 is TGTGCCAGCAGCTTAGCGGGGGCTTTCCACGAGCAGTACTTC. Its translation: CASSLAGAFHEQYF.

This clonotype has more than one count but fewer than ten. The J gene is TRBJ2-7, the V gene TRBV5-1; TRBD1 aligns across 9 bases. Germline V gene lookup returns CDR1 SGHRS and CDR2 YFSETQ. The length of the CDR3 is 13 residues. V lost 1 base, J lost 6 bases, and 2 bases stayed unmatched. The CDR3 is CASSLRDRVEQYF. The CDR3 DNA sequence: TGCGCCAGCAGCTTGAGGGACAGGGTCGAGCAGTACTTC. The variable domain in full, completed from reference TRBV5-1 and TRBJ2-7, reads KAGVTQTPRYLIKTRGQQVTLSCSPISGHRSVSWYQQTPGQGLQFLFEYFSETQRNKGNFPGRFSGRQFSNSRSEMNVSTLELGDSALYLCASSLRDRVEQYFGPGTRLTVT.

This chain joins TRBV7-2 and TRBJ1-5; D is unresolved. The CDR3 is made up of 15 amino acids. Germline CDR1 SGHTA, CDR2 FQGNSA. Trimming took 0 bases from V and 3 from J, leaving 9 bases between them. CDR3 sequence (DNA): TGTGCCAGCAGCTTAGCAGGCGAACTCAATCAGCCCCAGCATTTT. This codes for CASSLAGELNQPQHF.